The 27 T cell receptor beta chains listed next were all sequenced from one sample in a study of blood T cell repertoires in COVID-19. TCRdb's copy holds only in-frame clones and misses some; the assay was immunoSEQ multiplex PCR. The sample has approximately 50,000 clones; more than 75% are singletons. The sequencing sample was made of peripheral blood. The receptors here all came from a human donor in a cohort sampled during active COVID-19.

Comments on this clone: The junction differs from germline at one of its ends, possibly a read error. This sequence joins TRBV27 and TRBJ2-1, with a tentative D call TRBD2 (6 bases). The CDR3 loop spans 12 amino acids. From germline, CDR1 is MNHEY and CDR2 SMNVEV (reference sequence). CDR3 sequence reads: CASSLDYNEQLF. The DNA for the CDR3 is TGTGCCAGCAGTTTGGACTACAATGAGCAGCTCTTC.

Note on this clone: This CDR3 is also generated by other DNA sequences in the sample. The V call is TRBV10-3, the J call TRBJ2-6, with 9 bases identical to TRBD1. CDR1 is ENHRY and CDR2 is SYGVKD in the germline V gene. The CDR3 is made up of 21 amino acids. Trimming took 6 bases from V and 0 from J; bases not matched to a gene: 18. The CDR3 region has the DNA TGTGCCATCAGAAATAGGACAGGGGCTACCCTGACAGCCTCTGGGGCCAACGTCCTGACTTTC. It codes for CAIRNRTGATLTASGANVLTF.

This sequence joins TRBV18 and TRBJ1-1; possibly TRBD1 for D (5 bases). The CDR3 is 13 residues long. Germline CDR1 reads KGHSH; CDR2 reads LQKENI. Deletions cut 6 bases from V and 6 bases from J, with 14 bases between. CDR3 nucleotides: TGTGCCAGCTCTCCCGACAGAATCGCTGAAGCTTTCTTT. Encoded protein: CASSPDRIAEAFF. The whole variable domain, filled in from reference TRBV18 and TRBJ1-1, reads NAGVMQNPRHLVRRRGQEARLRCSPMKGHSHVYWYRQLPEEGLKFMVYLQKENIIDESGMPKERFSAEFPKEGPSILRIQQVVRGDSAAYFCASSPDRIAEAFFGQGTRLTVV.

The rearrangement links TRBV10-3 to TRBJ1-5; 9 nucleotides align to TRBD1. After removal of 2 bases from V and 2 bases from J, the junction contained 4 bases not matched to a gene. The CDR3 sequence is 16 residues long. Germline V gives CDR1 ENHRY, CDR2 SYGVKD. CDR3 bases: TGTGCCATCAGTGAGGGGACAGGGCAGGGCAATCAGCCCCAGCATTTT. Encoded protein: CAISEGTGQGNQPQHF.

This clone came up once. The rearrangement links TRBV2 to TRBJ2-7; 8 bases match TRBD2. With V trimmed by 4 bases and J by 6 bases, 11 bases remained unmatched. The length of the CDR3 is 15 residues. The germline gives CDR1 SNHLY, CDR2 FYNNEI. The CDR3 is CASSALSGSSSEQYF. The CDR3, as DNA: TGTGCCAGCAGTGCCCTGAGCGGGAGTTCTTCCGAGCAGTACTTC. Together with reference TRBV2 and TRBJ2-7, the CDR3 gives the full variable domain: EPEVTQTPSHQVTQMGQEVILRCVPISNHLYFYWYRQILGQKVEFLVSFYNNEISEKSEIFDDQFSVERPDGSNFTLKIRSTKLEDSAMYFCASSALSGSSSEQYFGPGTRLTVT.

The chain recombines TRBV29-1 with TRBJ1-4; D gene unclear. The germline V and J ends were trimmed by 8 bases and 8 bases, with 18 bases remaining between them. The germline CDR1 and CDR2 sequences are SQVTM and ANQGSEA. There are 13 residues in the CDR3. CDR3 amino acids: CSTTRPGGEKLFF. The CDR3 bases are TGCAGCACCACCCGGCCGGGAGGCGAAAAACTGTTTTTT.

The chain links TRBV11-1 to TRBJ2-1; TRBD2 aligns across 8 bases. The CDR3 is 15 amino acids. Trimming removed 8 bases from V and 8 bases from J; junction bases left unmatched: 14. Germline-derived CDR1 and CDR2 are SGHAT and FQDESV (reference sequence). CDR3 protein: CASSSGSQELDEQFF. Here the CDR3 DNA reads TGTGCCAGCTCAAGCGGGAGCCAAGAGCTCGATGAGCAGTTCTTC.

The V call is TRBV6-6, the J call TRBJ2-5, with D possibly matching TRBD2 (5 bases). The V end was cut by 6 bases, the J end by 7 bases, with 18 bases between. This CDR3 spans 14 amino acids. Germline V gene lookup returns CDR1 MNHNY and CDR2 SVGAGI (reference sequence). The DNA for the CDR3 is TGTGCCAGCAGCTCCCGCTACTCGGCGGGGACCCAGTACTTC. The encoded protein is CASSSRYSAGTQYF.

The chain recombines TRBV5-4 with TRBJ1-1; TRBD1 matches at 7 bases. The J segment lost 5 bases and the V segment lost 1 base, leaving 5 bases of the junction unmatched. This CDR3 spans 14 amino acids. Germline CDR1 and CDR2: SGHNT and YYREEE (reference sequence). The CDR3 loop reads CASSLNTGATEAFF. The CDR3 DNA reads as TGTGCCAGCAGCTTGAACACAGGGGCGACTGAAGCTTTCTTT.

This chain links TRBV18 with TRBJ2-7; D possibly corresponds to TRBD2 (6 bases). CDR3 length: 14 residues. Germline V gene data show CDR1 as KGHSH and CDR2 as LQKENI. V gave up 3 bases and J gave up 6 bases, with 15 bases separating them. CDR3 DNA sequence: TGTGCCAGCTCACCGTGGCCGGGGGATTCCGAGCAGTACGTC. The encoded protein is CASSPWPGDSEQYV.

The V call is TRBV23-1, the J call TRBJ1-5; D gene uncertain. TRBV23-1 counts as an open reading frame of uncertain function. Trimming took 7 bases from V and 2 from J, leaving 15 bases between them. The CDR3 consists of 15 residues. The CDR3 DNA reads as TGCGCCAGCACCGAGGGCGGGTTGGGCAATCAGCCCCAGCATTTT. Its protein product is CASTEGGLGNQPQHF.

The V and J genes are TRBV9 and TRBJ1-3; D unclear. The CDR3 sequence is 15 residues long. The V end was cut by 3 bases, the J end by 0 bases, with 10 bases between. Germline CDR1 reads SGDLS; CDR2 reads YYNGEE. The CDR3 loop is CASSATRISGNTIYF. Here the CDR3 DNA reads TGTGCCAGCAGCGCGACACGTATCTCTGGAAACACCATATATTTT.

The chain links TRBV5-6 to TRBJ2-1; weak D call: TRBD2 (7 bases). V shed 1 base and J shed 9 bases, with 17 bases lying between them. CDR1 is SGHDT, CDR2 YYEEEE, per germline. CDR3 length: 15 residues. The CDR3 reads CASSLTGTKTGEQFF. The CDR3 nucleotides are TGTGCCAGCAGCTTGACCGGGACTAAGACAGGTGAGCAGTTCTTC.

The chain employs TRBV3-1 (or the pseudogene TRBV3-2) and TRBJ2-7, with 9 bases identical to TRBD1. Per the germline V gene, CDR1 is LGHDT and CDR2 is YNNKEL (reference sequence). V lost 1 base, J lost 2 bases, and 9 bases stayed unmatched. The CDR3 totals 17 residues. The DNA for the CDR3 is TGTGCCAGCAGCCAAGTGGCCACCGGGACAGGGACCTACGAGCAGTACTTC. Translation: CASSQVATGTGTYEQYF.

This clone came up a few times. The chain employs TRBV7-2 and TRBJ1-2; TRBD1 matches 8 bases. The germline V gene encodes CDR1 SGHTA and CDR2 FQGNSA. The CDR3 contains 14 residues. V lost 6 bases to trimming and J lost 2 bases; unmatched junction nucleotides: 5. The CDR3 protein is CASSPQGVNYGYTF. CDR3 DNA: TGTGCCAGCAGTCCACAGGGGGTGAACTATGGCTACACCTTC.

This chain joins TRBV5-1 and TRBJ2-7; 7 nucleotides agree with TRBD2. The CDR3 runs 16 residues. Germline V CDR1 and CDR2: SGHRS, YFSETQ. Unmatched junction bases numbered 8, after V lost 1 base and J lost 1 base. CDR3 loop: CASSLTSALGSYEQYF. CDR3 DNA: TGCGCCAGCAGCTTGACTAGCGCGCTCGGGTCCTACGAGCAGTACTTC.

The sample holds one count of this clone. The genes are TRBV27 and TRBJ1-2; 9 bases are shared with TRBD1. The CDR3 loop spans 16 amino acids. Germline loops: CDR1 MNHEY, CDR2 SMNVEV (reference sequence). Unmatched junction bases numbered 13, after V lost 6 bases and J lost 5 bases. This CDR3 reads CASRQTHRGRGYGYTF. CDR3 DNA: TGTGCCAGCAGACAAACCCACAGGGGGCGCGGGTATGGCTACACCTTC.

This clone occurred a few times. This chain links TRBV5-8 with TRBJ2-7; D possibly corresponds to TRBD1 (5 bases). Germline CDR1 SGHTS, CDR2 YDEGEE. The CDR3 consists of 15 residues. The V end was cut by 4 bases, the J end by 0 bases, with 14 bases between. The CDR3 coding sequence is TGTGCCAGCAGCCGTCACAGGCCTAGCTCCTACGAGCAGTACTTC. It codes for CASSRHRPSSYEQYF. Combining the CDR3 with reference TRBV5-8 and TRBJ2-7 gives the whole variable domain EAGVTQSPTHLIKTRGQQATLRCSPISGHTSVYWYQQALGLGLQFLLWYDEGEERNRGNFPPRFSGRQFPNYSSELNVNALELEDSALYLCASSRHRPSSYEQYFGPGTRLTVT.

The genes are TRBV3-1 (or the pseudogene TRBV3-2) and TRBJ1-1; tentatively, D is TRBD1 (6 bases). The CDR3 totals 13 residues. Germline CDR1 LGHDT, CDR2 YNNKEL (reference sequence). The V and J ends lost 0 bases and 7 bases respectively, with 9 bases between them. The CDR3 bases are TGTGCCAGCAGCCAAGACAGGGGTTTTGAAGCTTTCTTT. It specifies CASSQDRGFEAFF.

This sequence joins TRBV9 and TRBJ1-5; D not certain. Germline values: CDR1 SGDLS, CDR2 YYNGEE. The CDR3 contains 14 residues. The V end lost 2 bases, the J end lost 9 bases, and 15 bases lay between the germline ends. The CDR3 bases are TGTGCCAGCAGCGTCGGCGACTATCCGTGGCCCCAGCATTTT. This translates into CASSVGDYPWPQHF.

This rearrangement joins TRBV7-2 to TRBJ2-5; 7 positions match TRBD2. The CDR3 extends over 15 amino acids. Germline values: CDR1 SGHTA, CDR2 FQGNSA. V lost 5 bases and J lost 5; bases outside the gene matches: 11. CDR3 protein: CASSPRTSRWETQYF. DNA of the CDR3: TGTGCCAGCAGCCCTCGGACTAGTCGGTGGGAGACCCAGTACTTC.

The V and J genes are TRBV20-1 and TRBJ1-5; weak D call: TRBD1 (6 bases). Germline values: CDR1 DFQATT, CDR2 SNEGSKA (reference sequence). The CDR3 is 18 amino acids. V lost 6 bases, J lost 0 bases, and 24 bases lay in between. In DNA form, the CDR3 reads TGCAGTGCCAGTACACAACGGGACACCAGATATAGCAATCAGCCCCAGCATTTT. Amino acids: CSASTQRDTRYSNQPQHF.

This clone appeared once. This rearrangement joins TRBV28 to TRBJ1-2; 7 positions match TRBD1. This CDR3 spans 15 amino acids. Trimming removed 6 bases from V and 0 bases from J; junction bases left unmatched: 7. Germline lookup yields CDR1 MDHEN and CDR2 SYDVKM. CDR3 loop: CASRISRGANYGYTF. DNA of the CDR3: TGTGCCAGCAGGATATCCAGGGGGGCTAACTATGGCTACACCTTC.

The chain joins TRBV28 to TRBJ1-5; D might be TRBD1 (5 bases). CDR3 length: 12 amino acids. CDR1 is MDHEN and CDR2 is SYDVKM in the germline V gene. Trimming shortened V by 8 bases and J by 7 bases, and 12 bases separated the two germline ends. The CDR3 loop reads CASGGAGQPQHF. CDR3 bases: TGTGCCAGCGGAGGGGCTGGCCAGCCCCAGCATTTT.

The V call is TRBV2, the J call TRBJ2-7; 11 bases agree with TRBD2. Germline loops: CDR1 SNHLY, CDR2 FYNNEI. This CDR3 is 17 amino acids long. Trimming removed 3 bases from V and 1 base from J; junction bases left unmatched: 8. The CDR3 sequence: CASSDQGLAGGSYEQYV. The CDR3 nucleotides are TGTGCCAGCAGTGACCAGGGTCTAGCGGGAGGATCCTACGAGCAGTACGTC.

The V call is TRBV2, the J call TRBJ1-1; D possibly corresponds to TRBD1 (5 bases). Between the trimmed V and J ends, which lost 5 bases and 0 bases, there was a span of 7 bases. Germline CDR1 SNHLY, CDR2 FYNNEI. The CDR3 runs to 13 residues. Here the CDR3 reads CASSPDMNTEAFF. The CDR3 DNA sequence: TGTGCCAGCAGTCCGGACATGAACACTGAAGCTTTCTTT.

This clone was observed a single time. This chain links TRBV9 with TRBJ1-2, with TRBD1 matching 7 bases. Germline V lookup: CDR1 SGDLS, CDR2 YYNGEE. The ends lost 4 bases at V and 7 bases at J; junction bases unmatched: 10. The CDR3 runs 14 residues. CDR3 sequence: CASSPRTGQPGYTF. CDR3 nucleotides: TGTGCCAGCAGCCCCCGGACAGGCCAACCTGGCTACACCTTC.